This T cell receptor (beta chain) was sequenced during a study of T cells after yellow fever vaccination. Study results and caveats: The presence of abundant clonotypes contaminating from the bulk population was possible in FACS-sorted repertoires.

About this clonotype: Its antigen is as yet unknown.

The study made its TCR cDNA through 5'RACE template switching. That step introduced a universal primer site along with UMIs. In TCRdb, the 5' RACE reads were re-called with MiXCR into one record per CDR3 protein. Here the sample spans hundreds of thousands of distinct CDR3 sequences, 15% to 20% being singletons. The CDR3 is made up of 12 amino acids. Trimming removed 5 bases from V and 1 base from J, with 8 bases in between. Germline CDR1 and CDR2: DFQATT and SNEGSKA (reference sequence). This clonotype was sampled from a man between 25 and 39 years old who received the YFV17D yellow fever vaccine. The genes are TRBV20-1 and TRBJ1-1; D gene uncertain. The sample here was PBMCs, taken 15 days after the yellow fever booster vaccination. CDR3 residues: CSALPPNTEAFF. DNA of the CDR3: TGCAGTGCTCTACCCCCGAACACTGAAGCTTTCTTT.